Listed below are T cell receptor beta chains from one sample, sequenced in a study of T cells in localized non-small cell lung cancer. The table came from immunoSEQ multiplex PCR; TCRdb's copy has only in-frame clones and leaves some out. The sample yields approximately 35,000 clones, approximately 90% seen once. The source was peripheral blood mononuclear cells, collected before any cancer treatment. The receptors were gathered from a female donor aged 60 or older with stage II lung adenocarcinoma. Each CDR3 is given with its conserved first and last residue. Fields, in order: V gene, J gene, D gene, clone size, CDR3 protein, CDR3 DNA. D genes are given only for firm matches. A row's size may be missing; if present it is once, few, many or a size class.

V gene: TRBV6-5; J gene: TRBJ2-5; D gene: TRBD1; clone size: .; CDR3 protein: CASSRDRGRQETQYF; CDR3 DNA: TGTGCCAGCAGCCGGGACAGGGGGCGTCAAGAGACCCAGTACTTC
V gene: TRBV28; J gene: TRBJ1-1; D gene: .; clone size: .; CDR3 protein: CASSSRGTNTEAFF; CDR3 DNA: TGTGCCAGCAGCTCGAGGGGGACGAACACTGAAGCTTTCTTT
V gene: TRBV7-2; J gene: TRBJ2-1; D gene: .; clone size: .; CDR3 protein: CASSGRLKKRVNEQFF; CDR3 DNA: TGTGCCAGCAGCGGACGACTGAAGAAGAGGGTCAATGAGCAGTTCTTC
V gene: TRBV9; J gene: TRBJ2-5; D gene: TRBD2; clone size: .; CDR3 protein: CASSVASGRVNQETQYF; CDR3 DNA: TGTGCCAGCAGCGTGGCTAGCGGGAGGGTAAACCAAGAGACCCAGTACTTC
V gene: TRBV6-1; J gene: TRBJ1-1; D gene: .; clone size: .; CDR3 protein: CASSGHRAFF; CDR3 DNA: TGTGCCAGCAGTGGGCACCGGGCTTTCTTT
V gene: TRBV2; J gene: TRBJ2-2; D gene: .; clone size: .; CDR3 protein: CASRLDRNTGELFF; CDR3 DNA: TGTGCCAGCAGATTGGACAGGAACACCGGGGAGCTGTTTTTT
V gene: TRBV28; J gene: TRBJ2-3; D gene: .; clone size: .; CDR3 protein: CASSSPPDITDTQYF; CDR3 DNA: TGTGCCAGCAGTTCCCCCCCGGACATCACAGATACGCAGTATTTT
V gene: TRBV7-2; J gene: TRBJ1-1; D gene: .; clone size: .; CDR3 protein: CASSSNRDTEAFF; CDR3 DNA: TGTGCCAGCAGCTCAAACAGGGACACTGAAGCTTTCTTT
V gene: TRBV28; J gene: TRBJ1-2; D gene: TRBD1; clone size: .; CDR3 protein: CASSFPGQLHYGYTF; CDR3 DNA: TGTGCCAGCAGTTTCCCGGGACAGCTCCACTATGGCTACACCTTC
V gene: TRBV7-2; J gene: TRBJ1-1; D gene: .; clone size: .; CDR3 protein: CASSLAGVGTEAFF; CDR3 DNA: TGTGCCAGCAGCTTAGCAGGGGTAGGGACTGAAGCTTTCTTT
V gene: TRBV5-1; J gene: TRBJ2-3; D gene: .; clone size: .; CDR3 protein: CASTTVSTDTQYF; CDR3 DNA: TGCGCCAGCACAACGGTTAGCACAGATACGCAGTATTTT
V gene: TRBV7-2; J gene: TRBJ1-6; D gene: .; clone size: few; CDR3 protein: CASSASAGSENSPLHF; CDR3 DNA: TGTGCCAGCAGCGCCTCCGCGGGATCTGAAAATTCACCCCTCCACTTT
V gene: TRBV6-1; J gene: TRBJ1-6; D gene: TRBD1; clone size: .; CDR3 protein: CASRKEQGASSPLHF; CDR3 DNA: TGTGCCAGCAGAAAAGAACAGGGGGCGAGTTCACCCCTCCACTTT